This section outlines one T cell receptor beta chain sequence together with its context. Only in-frame clones appear in the TCRdb table, and some are missing; sequencing was by immunoSEQ multiplex PCR. This sample carries 200,000 to 250,000 clones, about 84% of them seen once, and the ten largest clones take under 2%. The sample belongs to a study of blood T cell repertoires in COVID-19. The junction had 9 bases not matched to a gene; V was cut back by 6 bases and J by 4 bases. The germline gives CDR1 SGHDT, CDR2 YYEEEE. This CDR3 comprises 15 residues. The chain links TRBV5-6 to TRBJ2-1, with 8 positions matching TRBD2. Material: PBMCs or T cells enriched from blood (not recorded which). This TCR was sampled from a man between 60 and 75 years old who had recovered from COVID-19. This CDR3 is CASMIGGAQYNEQFF. The CDR3 region has the DNA TGTGCCAGCATGATCGGGGGGGCGCAGTACAATGAGCAGTTCTTC.